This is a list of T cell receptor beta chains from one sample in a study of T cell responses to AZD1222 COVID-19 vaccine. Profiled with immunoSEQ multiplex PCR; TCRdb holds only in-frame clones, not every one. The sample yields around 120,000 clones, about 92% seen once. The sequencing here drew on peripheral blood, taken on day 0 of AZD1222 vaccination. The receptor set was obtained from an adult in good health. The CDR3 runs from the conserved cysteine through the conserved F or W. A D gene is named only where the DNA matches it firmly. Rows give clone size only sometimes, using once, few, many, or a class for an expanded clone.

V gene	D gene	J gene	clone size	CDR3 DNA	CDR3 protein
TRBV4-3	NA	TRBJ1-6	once	TGCGCCAGCAGCCAAGAGCACAGGGCTTCACCCCTCCACTTT	CASSQEHRASPLHF
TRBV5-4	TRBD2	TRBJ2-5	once	TGTGCCAGCAGTCCGACTAGCGGGCCGCAAGAGACCCAGTACTTC	CASSPTSGPQETQYF
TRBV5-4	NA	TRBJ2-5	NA	TGTGCCAGCAGCTTGGGCCCCTATAAAGAGACCCAGTACTTC	CASSLGPYKETQYF
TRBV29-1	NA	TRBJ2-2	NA	TGCAGCGTAGGCCAGGGGCCCGGGGAGCTGTTTTTT	CSVGQGPGELFF
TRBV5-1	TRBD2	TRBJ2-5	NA	TGCGCCAGCAGCTTGGCCGGGACTAGCGGAAGTGGCCAAGAGACCCAGTACTTC	CASSLAGTSGSGQETQYF
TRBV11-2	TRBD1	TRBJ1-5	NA	TGTGCCAGCAGCAGCGGACAGGGGAGGAATCAGCCCCAGCATTTT	CASSSGQGRNQPQHF
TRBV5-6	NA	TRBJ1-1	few	TGTGCCAGCAGCTTGTTTCGGGCGGGGGTTAACACTGAAGCTTTCTTT	CASSLFRAGVNTEAFF
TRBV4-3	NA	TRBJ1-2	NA	TGCGCCAGCAGCCAGACGAGGACGGGAAACTATGGCTACACCTTC	CASSQTRTGNYGYTF
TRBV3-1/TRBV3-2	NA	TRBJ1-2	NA	TGTGCCAGCAGCCAAGATTGGTTCGGGGGGGCTGGCTACACCTTC	CASSQDWFGGAGYTF
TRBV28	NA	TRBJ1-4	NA	TGTGCCAGCAGTTTAAGCAGGGCCATGGCGAGGAATGAAAAACTGTTTTTT	CASSLSRAMARNEKLFF
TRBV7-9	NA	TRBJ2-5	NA	TGTGCCAGCAGCTTGGGGGGGCCCCACCAAGAGACCCAGTACTTC	CASSLGGPHQETQYF